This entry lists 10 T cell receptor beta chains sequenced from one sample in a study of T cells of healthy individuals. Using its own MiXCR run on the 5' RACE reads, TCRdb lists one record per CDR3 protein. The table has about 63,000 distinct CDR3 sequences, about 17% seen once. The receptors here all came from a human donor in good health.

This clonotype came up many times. CDR3: CASSFRVRGASYNEQFF. The CDR3 DNA sequence: TGTGCCAGCAGTTTTAGGGTGCGGGGGGCCTCCTACAATGAGCAGTTCTTC. The chain is built from TRBV12-3 or TRBV12-4 and TRBJ2-1; the match to TRBD2 covers 8 bases. The J segment lost 0 bases and the V segment lost 3 bases, leaving 7 bases of the junction unmatched. This CDR3 contains 17 residues.

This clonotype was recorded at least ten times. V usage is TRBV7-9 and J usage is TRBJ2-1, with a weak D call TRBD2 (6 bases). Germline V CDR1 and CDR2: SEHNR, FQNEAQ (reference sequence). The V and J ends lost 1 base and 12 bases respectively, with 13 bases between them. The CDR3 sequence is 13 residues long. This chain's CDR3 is CASSLVTSSVQFF. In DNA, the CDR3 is TGTGCCAGCAGCTTAGTGACTAGTTCGGTGCAGTTCTTC.

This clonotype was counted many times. The CDR3 loop reads CASSHLRAERNYGYTF. CDR3 DNA sequence: TGTGCCAGCAGCCATCTTCGGGCAGAGCGTAACTATGGCTACACCTTC. The chain employs TRBV3-1 and TRBJ1-2, with unresolved D. Germline V gene data show CDR1 as LGHDT and CDR2 as YNNKEL (reference sequence). Trimming cost V 3 bases and J 1 base, with 15 bases left between them. This CDR3 has 16 amino acids.

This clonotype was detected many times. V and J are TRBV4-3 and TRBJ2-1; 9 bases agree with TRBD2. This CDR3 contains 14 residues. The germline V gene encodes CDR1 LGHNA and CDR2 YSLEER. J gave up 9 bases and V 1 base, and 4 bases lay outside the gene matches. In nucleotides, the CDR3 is TGCGCCAGCAGCCAAGGACTAGCGGCCCCTGAGCAGTTCTTC. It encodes CASSQGLAAPEQFF.

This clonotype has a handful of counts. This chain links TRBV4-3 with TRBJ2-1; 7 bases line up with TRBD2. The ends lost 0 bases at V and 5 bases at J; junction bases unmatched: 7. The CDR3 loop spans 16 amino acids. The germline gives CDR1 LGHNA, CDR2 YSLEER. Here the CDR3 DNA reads TGCGCCAGCAGCCAAGATACAGCGGGACGTCACAATGAGCAGTTCTTC. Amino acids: CASSQDTAGRHNEQFF.

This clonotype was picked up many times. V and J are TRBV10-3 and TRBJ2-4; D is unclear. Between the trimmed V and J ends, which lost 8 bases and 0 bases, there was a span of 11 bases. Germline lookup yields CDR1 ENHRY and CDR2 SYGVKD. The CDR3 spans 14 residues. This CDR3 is CAIRPSLAKNIQYF. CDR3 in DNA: TGTGCCATCCGTCCTTCGCTAGCCAAAAACATTCAGTACTTC.

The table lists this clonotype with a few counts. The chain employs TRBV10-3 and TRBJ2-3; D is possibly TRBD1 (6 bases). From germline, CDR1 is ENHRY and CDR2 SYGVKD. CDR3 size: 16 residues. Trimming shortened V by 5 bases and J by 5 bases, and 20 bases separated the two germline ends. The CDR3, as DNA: TGTGCCATCAGTCAAAAAGGGGGTAGAACTCTAGATACGCAGTATTTT. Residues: CAISQKGGRTLDTQYF.

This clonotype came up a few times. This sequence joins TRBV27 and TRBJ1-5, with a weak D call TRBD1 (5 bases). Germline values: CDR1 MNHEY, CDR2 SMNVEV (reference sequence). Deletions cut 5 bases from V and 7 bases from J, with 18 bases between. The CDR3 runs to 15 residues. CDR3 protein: CASSPWTNDRQPQHF. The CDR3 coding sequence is TGTGCCAGCAGTCCTTGGACAAACGACCGCCAGCCCCAGCATTTT.

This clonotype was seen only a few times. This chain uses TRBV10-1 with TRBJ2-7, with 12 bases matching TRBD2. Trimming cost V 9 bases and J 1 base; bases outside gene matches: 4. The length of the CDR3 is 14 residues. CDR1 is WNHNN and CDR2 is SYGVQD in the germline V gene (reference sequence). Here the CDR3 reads CASPGTSGSYEQYF. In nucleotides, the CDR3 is TGCGCCAGTCCCGGGACTAGCGGGTCCTACGAGCAGTACTTC.

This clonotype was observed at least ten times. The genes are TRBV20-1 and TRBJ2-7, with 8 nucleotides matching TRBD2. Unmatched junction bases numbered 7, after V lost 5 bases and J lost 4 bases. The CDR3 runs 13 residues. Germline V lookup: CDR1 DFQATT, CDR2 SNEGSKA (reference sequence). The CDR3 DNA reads TGCAGTGCTGTACGGGAGGGTGGATACGAGCAGTACTTC. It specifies CSAVREGGYEQYF.